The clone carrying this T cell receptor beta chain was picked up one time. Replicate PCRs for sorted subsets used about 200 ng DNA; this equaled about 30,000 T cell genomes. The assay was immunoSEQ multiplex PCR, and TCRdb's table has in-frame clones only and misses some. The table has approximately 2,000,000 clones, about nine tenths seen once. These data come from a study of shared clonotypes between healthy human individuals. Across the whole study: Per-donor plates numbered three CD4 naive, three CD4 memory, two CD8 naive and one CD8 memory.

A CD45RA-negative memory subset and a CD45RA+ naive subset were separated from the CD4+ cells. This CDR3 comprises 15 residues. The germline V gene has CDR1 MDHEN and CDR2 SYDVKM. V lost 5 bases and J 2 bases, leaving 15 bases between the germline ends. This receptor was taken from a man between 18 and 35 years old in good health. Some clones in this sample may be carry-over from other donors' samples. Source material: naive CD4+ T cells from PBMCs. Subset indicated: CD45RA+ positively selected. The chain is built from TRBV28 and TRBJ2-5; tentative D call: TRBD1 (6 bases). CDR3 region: CASSLRTALQETQYF. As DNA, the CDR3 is TGTGCCAGCAGTCTTCGGACAGCCTTGCAAGAGACCCAGTACTTC.